Listed here are 13 T cell receptor beta chains from one sample, sequenced in a study of blood T cells in healthy people across ages. Alongside a J-beta primer mix, a sample-barcoded 5' primer served in a second PCR lasting about 7 to 11 cycles. TCRdb fed the 5' RACE reads into MiXCR, producing one record per CDR3 protein. Among approximately 1.5 million distinct CDR3 sequences listed, about 45% were seen once. Material: blood. The receptors stem from a woman in her late teens or twenties in good health.

The chain uses TRBV7-6 and TRBJ1-1; D is unclear. Per the germline V gene, CDR1 is SGHVS and CDR2 is FNYEAQ. V was pared by 5 bases and J by 1 base, with 8 bases between. This CDR3 has 13 residues. The CDR3 here is CASSGSRNTEAFF. The CDR3 DNA reads as TGTGCCAGCAGCGGATCCCGGAACACTGAAGCTTTCTTT. Full variable domain (remainder filled in from reference TRBV7-6 and TRBJ1-1): GAGVSQSPRYKVTKRGQDVALRCDPISGHVSLYWYRQALGQGPEFLTYFNYEAQQDKSGLPNDRFSAERPEGSISTLTIQRTEQRDSAMYRCASSGSRNTEAFFGQGTRLTVV.

This clonotype was detected a few times. The V gene is TRBV11-2, the J gene TRBJ1-1; 11 bases map to TRBD1. The CDR3 is 17 residues long. The germline V gene encodes CDR1 SGHAT and CDR2 FQNNGV. V dropped 4 bases and J dropped 5; count of bases not matched to a gene: 12. The CDR3 protein is CASSSGEGQGARTEAFF. CDR3 DNA: TGTGCCAGCAGCTCCGGGGAAGGACAGGGGGCGCGAACTGAAGCTTTCTTT. The variable domain in full, with the rest retrieved from reference TRBV11-2 and TRBJ1-1, is EAGVAQSPRYKIIEKRQSVAFWCNPISGHATLYWYQQILGQGPKLLIQFQNNGVVDDSQLPKDRFSAERLKGVDSTLKIQPAKLEDSAVYLCASSSGEGQGARTEAFFGQGTRLTVV.

At least ten counts were recorded for this clonotype. This chain uses TRBV29-1 with TRBJ1-2, with a weak D call TRBD1 (6 bases). There are 12 residues in the CDR3. Germline V gene sequence: CDR1 SQVTM, CDR2 ANQGSEA. V lost 0 bases and J 8 bases, leaving 10 bases between the germline ends. The CDR3 here is CSVEDVQGGYTF. The CDR3 DNA follows: TGCAGCGTTGAAGATGTCCAGGGGGGCTACACCTTC. Full variable domain (remainder filled in from reference TRBV29-1 and TRBJ1-2): SAVISQKPSRDICQRGTSLTIQCQVDSQVTMMFWYRQQPGQSLTLIATANQGSEATYESGFVIDKFPISRPNLTFSTLTVSNMSPEDSSIYLCSVEDVQGGYTFGSGTRLTVV.

This clonotype was observed many times. The junction departs from the called germline gene at one end, perhaps through a read error. Written as DNA, the CDR3 is TGTGCCAGCAGCTTATTACTCTACGAGCAGTACTTC. Protein sequence: CASSLLLYEQYF. The V gene is TRBV28, the J gene TRBJ2-7; no clear D gene. This CDR3 is built from 12 residues. Germline lookup yields CDR1 MDHEN and CDR2 SYDVKM. Combining the CDR3 with reference TRBV28 and TRBJ2-7 gives the whole variable domain DVKVTQSSRYLVKRTGEKVFLECVQDMDHENMFWYRQDPGLGLRLIYFSYDVKMKEKGDIPEGYSVSREKKERFSLILESASTNQTSMYLCASSLLLYEQYFGPGTRLTVT.

This clonotype showed up just a few times. This chain joins TRBV12-3 or TRBV12-4 and TRBJ2-1, with D tentatively TRBD1 (6 bases). V lost 5 bases and J lost 6, with 14 bases in between. The CDR3 has 14 residues. Here the CDR3 reads CASSLGAGPNEQFF. As DNA, the CDR3 is TGTGCCAGCAGTCTGGGGGCGGGTCCCAATGAGCAGTTCTTC.

This clonotype was observed a single time. A read error may produce the germline difference seen at one junction end. The V gene is TRBV12-3 or TRBV12-4, the J gene TRBJ2-3, with D perhaps matching TRBD1 (6 bases). CDR3 size: 15 residues. The CDR3: CASSSDRVRTDAQYF. The CDR3, as DNA: TGTGCCAGCAGCTCAGACCGAGTGAGGACAGATGCGCAGTATTTT.

The table lists this clonotype with a few counts. V and J are TRBV7-2 and TRBJ1-1; D is unresolved. Per the germline V gene, CDR1 is SGHTA and CDR2 is FQGNSA. The CDR3 is 13 residues long. V lost 4 bases and J lost 3, with 9 bases in between. The CDR3 loop is CASSYRSDTEAFF. The CDR3 bases are TGTGCCAGCAGCTACAGATCAGACACTGAAGCTTTCTTT. The whole variable domain, filled in from reference TRBV7-2 and TRBJ1-1, reads GAGVSQSPSNKVTEKGKDVELRCDPISGHTALYWYRQSLGQGLEFLIYFQGNSAPDKSGLPSDRFSAERTGGSVSTLTIQRTQQEDSAVYLCASSYRSDTEAFFGQGTRLTVV.

This clonotype was picked up a small number of times. The chain joins TRBV7-2 to TRBJ2-3; TRBD1 aligns across 7 bases. Germline assignment: CDR1 SGHTA and CDR2 FQGNSA. CDR3 length: 19 residues. V dropped 5 bases and J dropped 0; count of bases not matched to a gene: 17. CDR3 residues: CASSMTPGQSALSTDTQYF. DNA of the CDR3: TGTGCCAGCAGCATGACACCGGGACAGAGCGCCCTGAGCACAGATACGCAGTATTTT.

This clonotype occurred a few times. The V call is TRBV6-6, the J call TRBJ2-5, with no clear D. Germline V gene data show CDR1 as MNHNY and CDR2 as SVGAGI (reference sequence). The CDR3 loop spans 13 amino acids. Between the trimmed V and J ends, which lost 5 bases and 11 bases, there was a span of 18 bases. Written as DNA, the CDR3 is TGTGCCAGCAGTACGGGCCAGTACAATGAGCAGTACTTC. This sequence encodes CASSTGQYNEQYF.

This rearrangement joins TRBV7-2 to TRBJ1-2, with unresolved D. With 1 base removed from V and 2 bases from J, the gap between germline ends came to 14 bases. This CDR3 spans 16 amino acids. Germline V gene lookup returns CDR1 SGHTA and CDR2 FQGNSA. The CDR3 nucleotides are TGTGCCAGCAGCTTAGTGAGCAGGCCGATAAACTATGGCTACACCTTC. This translates into CASSLVSRPINYGYTF.

This clonotype came up a few times. The chain has TRBV7-2 and TRBJ2-4; 7 nucleotides line up with TRBD1. Losses at the gene ends were 4 bases for V and 12 bases for J; bases not matched to a gene: 12. Germline assignment: CDR1 SGHTA and CDR2 FQGNSA. This CDR3 region has 14 residues. The CDR3, as DNA: TGTGCCAGCAGCTCCGATCGACAGGGTGGTCGTCAGTACTTC. This encodes CASSSDRQGGRQYF.

The gene calls are TRBV28 and TRBJ2-5; TRBD1 or TRBD2 may be the D gene (5 bases each). The germline V and J ends were trimmed by 7 bases and 5 bases, with 20 bases remaining between them. Germline lookup yields CDR1 MDHEN and CDR2 SYDVKM. The length of the CDR3 is 15 residues. The CDR3 sequence is CASTHFRDQDETQYF. CDR3 in DNA: TGTGCCAGCACCCACTTCCGGGACCAGGACGAGACCCAGTACTTC.

J is TRBJ1-2 and V is TRBV5-8; 8 bases are shared with TRBD1. This CDR3 contains 15 residues. From germline, CDR1 is SGHTS and CDR2 YDEGEE. J gave up 2 bases and V 3 bases, and 6 bases lay outside the gene matches. The CDR3 protein is CASSYRWTGNYGYTF. CDR3 in DNA: TGTGCCAGCAGCTATCGGTGGACAGGGAACTATGGCTACACCTTC.